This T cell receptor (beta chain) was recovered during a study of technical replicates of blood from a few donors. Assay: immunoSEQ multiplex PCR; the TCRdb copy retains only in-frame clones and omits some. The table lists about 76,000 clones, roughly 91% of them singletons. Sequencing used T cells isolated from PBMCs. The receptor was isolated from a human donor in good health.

CDR3 amino acids: CATSRVPRGSNQPQHF. CDR3 bases: TGTGCCACCAGCAGAGTCCCCCGGGGTAGCAATCAGCCCCAGCATTTT. The chain has TRBV15 and TRBJ1-5; D is ambiguous. Trimming took 1 base from V and 0 from J, leaving 10 bases between them. The CDR3 is 16 residues long. The germline gives CDR1 LNHNV, CDR2 YYDKDF (reference sequence).